The 27 T cell receptor beta chains in this list originate from one sample, sequenced in a study of T cell responses to AZD1222 COVID-19 vaccine. Some clones are missing from TCRdb's copy, which holds only in-frame ones; the method was immunoSEQ multiplex PCR. Here the sample spans under 200,000 clones, 70% to 90% being singletons. The sample in question was peripheral blood, obtained 28 days after the second AZD1222 dose. Receptors were obtained from an adult who received the AZD1222 COVID-19 vaccine.

This chain joins TRBV27 and TRBJ1-1; TRBD1 matches at 7 bases. J lost 1 base, V lost 6 bases, and 8 bases had no gene match. The length of the CDR3 is 15 residues. Germline V gives CDR1 MNHEY, CDR2 SMNVEV (reference sequence). The CDR3 DNA is TGTGCCAGCAGCGAGAGGACAGGAAGGAACACTGAAGCTTTCTTT. This gives the protein CASSERTGRNTEAFF.

Here the CDR3 reads CSVERVGANVLTF. The DNA for the CDR3 is TGCAGCGTTGAGAGGGTCGGGGCCAACGTCCTGACTTTC. This chain links TRBV29-1 with TRBJ2-6; possible D gene TRBD2, 5 bases. V lost 3 bases to trimming and J lost 4 bases, with 7 bases between them. Germline V lookup: CDR1 SQVTM, CDR2 ANQGSEA. The CDR3 spans 13 residues.

The rearrangement uses TRBV20-1 and TRBJ1-3; D gene ambiguous. The CDR3 covers 11 residues. The V end lost 0 bases, the J end lost 5 bases, and 2 bases lay between the germline ends. The germline V gene encodes CDR1 DFQATT and CDR2 SNEGSKA (reference sequence). CDR3 sequence (DNA): TGCAGTGCTAGAGAAAGAAACACCATATATTTT. Encoded protein: CSARERNTIYF.

The rearrangement joins TRBV5-1 to TRBJ2-2; 7 positions match TRBD2. Germline V CDR1 and CDR2: SGHRS, YFSETQ. V shed 3 bases, J shed 3 bases, and the junction held 5 bases outside the gene matches. This CDR3 comprises 15 residues. Here the CDR3 DNA reads TGCGCCAGCAGCTCCGGGGGAGGGGACACCGGGGAGCTGTTTTTT. Amino acids: CASSSGGGDTGELFF.

This sequence joins TRBV19 and TRBJ2-7, with 8 bases identical to TRBD1. V dropped 5 bases and J dropped 1; count of bases not matched to a gene: 10. CDR1 and CDR2 (germline): LNHDA, SQIVND (reference sequence). This CDR3 is 16 amino acids long. The DNA of the CDR3 is TGTGCCAGTAGTCCAGAAGGTAGGACAGGGTCCTACGAGCAGTACTTC. This encodes CASSPEGRTGSYEQYF.

The chain recombines TRBV10-3 with TRBJ1-1, with 11 bases lining up with TRBD1. Germline V gene lookup returns CDR1 ENHRY and CDR2 SYGVKD. The CDR3 spans 17 residues. V lost 3 bases and J lost 4; bases outside the gene matches: 10. CDR3: CAISDPGRTGGVTEAFF. The CDR3 nucleotides are TGTGCCATCAGTGACCCGGGCCGGACAGGGGGCGTCACTGAAGCTTTCTTT.

The chain uses TRBV5-6 and TRBJ2-5, with 9 bases aligning to TRBD2. Looked up from germline, CDR1 is SGHDT and CDR2 is YYEEEE. The trim removed 3 bases at V and 2 bases at J, leaving 17 bases unmatched. CDR3 length: 19 residues. The CDR3 nucleotides read TGTGCCAGCAGCTGGACCCCTTGGGTTAGCGGGGGAGCTCAAGAGACCCAGTACTTC. Protein: CASSWTPWVSGGAQETQYF. The full variable domain, with the rest looked up from reference TRBV5-6 and TRBJ2-5, is DAGVTQSPTHLIKTRGQQVTLRCSPKSGHDTVSWYQQALGQGPQFIFQYYEEEERQRGNFPDRFSGHQFPNYSSELNVNALLLGDSALYLCASSWTPWVSGGAQETQYFGPGTRLLVL.

The chain employs TRBV4-3 and TRBJ2-2; D remains unclear. Germline assignment: CDR1 LGHNA and CDR2 YSLEER. CDR3 length: 15 amino acids. The ends were cut back, 0 bases at V and 5 bases at J, with 10 bases in the middle. Here the CDR3 DNA reads TGCGCCAGCAGCCAAGAGCTAGATTGGACCGGGGAGCTGTTTTTT. As protein: CASSQELDWTGELFF.

V is TRBV4-2 and J is TRBJ2-5, with D possibly TRBD2 on 6 matching bases. Germline CDR1 LGHNA, CDR2 YNFKEQ. Trimming removed 4 bases at V and 0 bases at J, with 12 bases between. This CDR3 is built from 15 residues. The CDR3 reads CASSPRDGNQETQYF. In nucleotides, the CDR3 is TGTGCCAGCAGCCCGCGGGACGGCAACCAAGAGACCCAGTACTTC.

This clone was seen once. The V gene is TRBV9, the J gene TRBJ2-1; TRBD2 agrees at 11 bases. Germline loops: CDR1 SGDLS, CDR2 YYNGEE. The CDR3 runs 18 residues. The J segment lost 4 bases and the V segment lost 4 bases, leaving 13 bases of the junction unmatched. The CDR3 DNA reads as TGTGCCAGCAGCCCCCGCCGGGGTAGCGGGGGGGGATACAATGAGCAGTTCTTC. Residues: CASSPRRGSGGGYNEQFF.

This chain links TRBV15 with TRBJ1-3, with D hard to call. In germline, CDR1 is LNHNV, CDR2 YYDKDF (reference sequence). Trimming pared 0 bases from V and 0 bases from J, leaving 9 bases between. The CDR3 extends over 16 amino acids. CDR3 coding DNA: TGTGCCACCAGCAGAGATCTGGTGGGCTCTGGAAACACCATATATTTT. Its translation: CATSRDLVGSGNTIYF.

The rearrangement joins TRBV6-2 or TRBV6-3 to TRBJ2-2, with TRBD1 identical over 7 bases. The CDR3 spans 15 residues. Germline V gene data show CDR1 as MNHEY and CDR2 as SVGEGT. With V trimmed by 5 bases and J by 5 bases, 8 bases remained unmatched. The CDR3 reads CASSTLRGRTGELFF. CDR3 bases: TGTGCCAGCAGTACCCTCAGGGGGAGAACCGGGGAGCTGTTTTTT.

This clone was found a few times. The chain combines TRBV7-2 with TRBJ2-7; 7 bases line up with TRBD2. V lost 4 bases, J lost 3 bases, and 3 bases stayed unmatched. Germline CDR1 reads SGHTA; CDR2 reads FQGNSA. There are 13 residues in the CDR3. CDR3 protein: CASSSSGGYEQYF. The CDR3 DNA follows: TGTGCCAGCAGCTCGTCGGGGGGCTACGAGCAGTACTTC.

As concerns this clone: Other DNA sequences of this sample code for an identical CDR3. The chain links TRBV11-2 to TRBJ2-3; D is unresolved. Trimming removed 5 bases from V and 0 bases from J, with 3 bases in between. The CDR3 is 12 amino acids. Germline CDR1 reads SGHAT; CDR2 reads FQNNGV. The CDR3 loop reads CASSPSTDTQYF. The CDR3 coding sequence is TGTGCCAGCAGCCCAAGCACAGATACGCAGTATTTT.

The V gene is TRBV5-1, the J gene TRBJ1-3; D uncertain. V was cut by 4 bases and J by 1 base, with 9 bases left in between. Germline CDR1 is SGHRS and CDR2 is YFSETQ. CDR3 size: 14 residues. CDR3 sequence: CASSPDGSGNTIYF. In DNA form, the CDR3 reads TGCGCCAGCAGCCCGGACGGATCTGGAAACACCATATATTTT.

The chain recombines TRBV7-9 with TRBJ2-7; TRBD1 aligns across 8 bases. CDR1 SEHNR and CDR2 FQNEAQ come from the germline V gene (reference sequence). Unmatched junction bases numbered 1, after V lost 4 bases and J lost 5 bases. The CDR3 extends over 12 amino acids. The CDR3 loop is CASSSTGDEQYF. Written as DNA, the CDR3 is TGTGCCAGCAGCTCGACAGGGGACGAGCAGTACTTC.

The chain is built from TRBV5-1 and TRBJ2-5; 12 bases agree with TRBD2. CDR1 and CDR2 from the germline V gene are SGHRS and YFSETQ. After removal of 2 bases from V and 5 bases from J, the junction contained 4 bases not matched to a gene. CDR3 size: 15 residues. CDR3 sequence reads: CASSFTGTSGETQYF. The CDR3 DNA reads as TGCGCCAGCAGCTTCACCGGGACTAGCGGGGAGACCCAGTACTTC.

The gene calls are TRBV19 and TRBJ2-2, with D hard to call. Per the germline V gene, CDR1 is LNHDA and CDR2 is SQIVND (reference sequence). This CDR3 is built from 12 residues. The V and J ends lost 4 bases and 7 bases respectively, with 7 bases between them. The CDR3 sequence: CASSTRNGELFF. The CDR3 DNA reads TGTGCCAGTAGTACGAGGAACGGGGAGCTGTTTTTT.

This sequence joins TRBV23-1 and TRBJ1-3, with 7 bases matching TRBD1. TRBV23-1 is recorded as an ORF, its role being uncertain. This CDR3 is 17 amino acids long. With 9 bases clipped from V and 3 bases from J, the junction kept 17 bases outside the gene matches. The CDR3 DNA reads TGCGCCAGTCCCCATAGGGAACAGGGGTTGGGTGGAAACACCATATATTTT. Translated, it gives CASPHREQGLGGNTIYF.

The chain joins TRBV11-2 to TRBJ2-1, with D perhaps given as TRBD1 or TRBD2 (5 bases each). Germline CDR1 SGHAT, CDR2 FQNNGV. The CDR3 totals 12 residues. V was shortened by 7 bases and J by 9 bases, with 13 bases between the two germline ends. The CDR3 DNA sequence: TGTGCCAGCAAAGGGTACGGGGCTGAGCAGTTCTTC. Its protein is CASKGYGAEQFF.

The V call is TRBV5-1, the J call TRBJ1-4, with D unclear. The V end was cut by 4 bases, the J end by 5 bases, with 15 bases between. Germline lookup yields CDR1 SGHRS and CDR2 YFSETQ. The CDR3 length is 15 residues. CDR3 amino acids: CASSGGLGLNEKLFF. CDR3 coding DNA: TGCGCCAGCAGCGGAGGTCTGGGATTAAATGAAAAACTGTTTTTT.

In this sample, this clone turned up once. The V and J genes are TRBV30 and TRBJ1-2; TRBD1 might be the D (5 bases). CDR3 size: 14 residues. V gave up 0 bases and J gave up 0 bases, with 8 bases separating them. Germline-derived CDR1 and CDR2 are GTSNPN and SVGIG (reference sequence). In DNA, the CDR3 is TGTGCCTGGAGTGTCGGGGGGACTAACTATGGCTACACCTTC. Its translation: CAWSVGGTNYGYTF. Variable domain in full (rest from reference TRBV30 and TRBJ1-2): SQTIHQWPATLVQPVGSPLSLECTVEGTSNPNLYWYRQAAGRGLQLLFYSVGIGQISSEVPQNLSASRPQDRQFILSSKKLLLSDSGFYLCAWSVGGTNYGYTFGSGTRLTVV.

The chain joins TRBV9 to TRBJ1-2; D is uncertain. Germline CDR1 SGDLS, CDR2 YYNGEE. This CDR3 is built from 13 residues. V was shortened by 7 bases and J by 4 bases, with 14 bases between the two germline ends. CDR3: CASAVGDVYGYTF. CDR3 coding DNA: TGTGCCAGCGCCGTGGGAGATGTCTATGGCTACACCTTC.

This clone was recorded once. The J gene is TRBJ1-4, the V gene TRBV7-9; no clear D gene. The CDR3 runs 17 residues. The V gene lost 1 base and the J gene lost 2 bases, with 14 bases spanning the gap. Germline CDR1 and CDR2: SEHNR and FQNEAQ (reference sequence). The CDR3 region has the DNA TGTGCCAGCAGCTTAGATGACAAATTTGACACTAATGAAAAACTGTTTTTT. Its translation is CASSLDDKFDTNEKLFF.

This chain joins TRBV6-1 and TRBJ1-6; no reliable D call. Per the germline V gene, CDR1 is MNHNS and CDR2 is SASEGT. Trimming pared 3 bases from V and 9 bases from J, leaving 15 bases between. The CDR3 has 15 amino acids. This CDR3 is CASSDGPASGSPLHF. DNA of the CDR3: TGTGCCAGCAGTGACGGACCGGCATCGGGTTCACCCCTCCACTTT.

This sequence joins TRBV7-9 and TRBJ1-4, with unresolved D. Germline assignment: CDR1 SEHNR and CDR2 FQNEAQ (reference sequence). Trimming shortened V by 5 bases and J by 2 bases, and 12 bases separated the two germline ends. The CDR3 runs 15 residues. CDR3 amino acids: CASSVSVATNEKLFF. The CDR3 DNA reads TGTGCCAGCAGCGTCTCAGTCGCGACTAATGAAAAACTGTTTTTT.

V is TRBV7-2 and J is TRBJ2-7; unclear D gene. The CDR3 consists of 17 residues. CDR1 and CDR2 (germline): SGHTA, FQGNSA. Trimming took 1 base from V and 1 from J, leaving 17 bases between them. CDR3 sequence: CASSLGGLGAVSYEQYF. The CDR3 DNA reads TGTGCCAGCAGCTTAGGGGGTCTGGGCGCGGTGTCCTACGAGCAGTACTTC.